Sequencing of this TCR beta chain was carried out in a study of blood T cells in healthy people across ages. This clonotype was observed a handful of times. Germline CDR1 and CDR2: MNHNS and SASEGT. V gave up 4 bases and J gave up 4 bases; unmatched junction bases: 13. The CDR3 spans 16 residues. Using a J-beta primer mix together with a sample-barcoded 5' primer, a second PCR was run for roughly 7 to 12 cycles. A template-switch adaptor that had 12 random nucleotides put a tag on each cDNA molecule. MiXCR, applied by TCRdb to the 5' RACE reads, yields one record per CDR3 protein. Among just over 1 million distinct CDR3 sequences, 45% were seen once, and the ten largest hold 15% to 20%.

The sequence came from an older woman in good health. Specimen: blood. The rearrangement uses TRBV6-1 and TRBJ2-7; 7 bases match TRBD2. CDR3 bases: TGTGCCAGCAGTGTGGCTTTGGGAGGGCGTCGGTACGAGCAGTACTTC. Translated: CASSVALGGRRYEQYF.